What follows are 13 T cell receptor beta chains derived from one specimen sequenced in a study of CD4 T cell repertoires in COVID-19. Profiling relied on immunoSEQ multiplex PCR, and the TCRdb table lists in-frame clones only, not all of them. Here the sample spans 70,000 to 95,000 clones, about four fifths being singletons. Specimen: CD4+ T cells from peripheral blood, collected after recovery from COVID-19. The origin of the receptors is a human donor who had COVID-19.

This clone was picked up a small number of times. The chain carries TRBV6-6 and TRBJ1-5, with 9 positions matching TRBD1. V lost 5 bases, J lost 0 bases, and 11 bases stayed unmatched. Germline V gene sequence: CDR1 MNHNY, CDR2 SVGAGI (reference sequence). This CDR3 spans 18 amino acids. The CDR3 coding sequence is TGTGCCAGCAGTCCTAGGACAGGGGCCGTAACTAGCAATCAGCCCCAGCATTTT. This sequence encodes CASSPRTGAVTSNQPQHF.

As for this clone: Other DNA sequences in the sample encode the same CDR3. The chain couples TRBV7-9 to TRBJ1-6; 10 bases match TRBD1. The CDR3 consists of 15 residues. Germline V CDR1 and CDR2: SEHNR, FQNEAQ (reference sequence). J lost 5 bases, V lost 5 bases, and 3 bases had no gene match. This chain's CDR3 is CASSPGTGDNSPLHF. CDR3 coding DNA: TGTGCCAGCAGCCCCGGGACAGGGGATAATTCACCCCTCCACTTT.

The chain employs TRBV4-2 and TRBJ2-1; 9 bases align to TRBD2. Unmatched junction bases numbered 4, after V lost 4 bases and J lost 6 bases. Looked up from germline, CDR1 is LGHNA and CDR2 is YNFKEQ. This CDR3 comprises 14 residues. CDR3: CASSLGTSFNEQFF. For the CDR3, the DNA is TGTGCCAGCAGCCTGGGGACTAGCTTCAATGAGCAGTTCTTC.

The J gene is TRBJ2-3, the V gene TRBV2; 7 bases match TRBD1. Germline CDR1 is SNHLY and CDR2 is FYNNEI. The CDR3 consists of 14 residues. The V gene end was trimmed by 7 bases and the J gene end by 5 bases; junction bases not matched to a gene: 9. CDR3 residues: CASILRGLGDTQYF. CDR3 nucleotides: TGTGCCAGCATACTTAGGGGGCTGGGAGATACGCAGTATTTT.

CDR3 nucleotide sequence: TGTGCCAGCAGCCAAACTAGCGGGGGTGAGACCCAGTACTTC. Protein: CASSQTSGGETQYF. The chain is built from TRBV3-1 (or the pseudogene TRBV3-2) and TRBJ2-5; 11 bases line up with TRBD2. V shed 2 bases, J shed 5 bases, and the junction held 1 base outside the gene matches. There are 14 residues in the CDR3. Germline loops: CDR1 LGHDT, CDR2 YNNKEL (reference sequence).

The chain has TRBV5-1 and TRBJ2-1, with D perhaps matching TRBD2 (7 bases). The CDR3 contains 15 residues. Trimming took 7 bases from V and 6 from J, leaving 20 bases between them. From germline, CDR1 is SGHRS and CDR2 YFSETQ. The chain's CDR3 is CASCTVPGGRNEQFF. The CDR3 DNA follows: TGCGCCAGCTGTACCGTCCCGGGGGGCCGCAATGAGCAGTTCTTC.

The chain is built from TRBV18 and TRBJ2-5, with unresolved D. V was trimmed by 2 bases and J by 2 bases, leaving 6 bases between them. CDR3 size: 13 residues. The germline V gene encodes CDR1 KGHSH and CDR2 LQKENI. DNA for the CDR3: TGTGCCAGCTCACCATCCCAACAAGAGACCCAGTACTTC. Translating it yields CASSPSQQETQYF.

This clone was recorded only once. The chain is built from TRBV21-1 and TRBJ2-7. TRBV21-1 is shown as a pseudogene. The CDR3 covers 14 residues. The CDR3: CASSRDHFSYEQYF. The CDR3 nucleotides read TGTGCCAGCAGTCGGGACCATTTCTCCTACGAGCAGTACTTC.

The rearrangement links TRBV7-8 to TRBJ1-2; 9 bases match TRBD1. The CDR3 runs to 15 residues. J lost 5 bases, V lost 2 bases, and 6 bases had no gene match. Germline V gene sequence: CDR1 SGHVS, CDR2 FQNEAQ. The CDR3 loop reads CASSLMGQGIYGYTF. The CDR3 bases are TGTGCCAGCAGCTTAATGGGACAGGGAATATATGGCTACACCTTC.

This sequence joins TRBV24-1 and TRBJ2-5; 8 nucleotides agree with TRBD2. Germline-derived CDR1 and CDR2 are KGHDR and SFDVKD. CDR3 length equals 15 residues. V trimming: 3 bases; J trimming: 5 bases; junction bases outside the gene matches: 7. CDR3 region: CATSDQTSGQETQYF. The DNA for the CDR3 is TGTGCCACCAGTGATCAAACTAGCGGACAGGAGACCCAGTACTTC.

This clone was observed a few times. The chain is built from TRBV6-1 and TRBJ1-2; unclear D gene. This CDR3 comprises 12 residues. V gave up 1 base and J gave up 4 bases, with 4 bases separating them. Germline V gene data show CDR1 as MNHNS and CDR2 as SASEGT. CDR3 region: CASSEGFYGYTF. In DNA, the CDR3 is TGTGCCAGCAGTGAAGGGTTCTATGGCTACACCTTC.

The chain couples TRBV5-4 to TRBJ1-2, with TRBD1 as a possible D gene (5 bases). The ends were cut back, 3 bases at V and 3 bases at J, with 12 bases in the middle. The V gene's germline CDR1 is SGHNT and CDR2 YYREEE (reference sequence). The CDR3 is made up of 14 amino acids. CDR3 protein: CASSSPTAYYGYTF. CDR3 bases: TGTGCCAGCAGCTCCCCGACAGCCTACTATGGCTACACCTTC.

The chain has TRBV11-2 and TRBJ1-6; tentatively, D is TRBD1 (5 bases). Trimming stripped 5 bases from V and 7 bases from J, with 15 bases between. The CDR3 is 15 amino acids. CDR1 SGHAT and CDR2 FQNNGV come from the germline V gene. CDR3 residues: CASSPNRGTNSPLHF. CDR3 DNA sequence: TGTGCCAGCAGCCCCAATAGGGGAACGAATTCACCCCTCCACTTT.